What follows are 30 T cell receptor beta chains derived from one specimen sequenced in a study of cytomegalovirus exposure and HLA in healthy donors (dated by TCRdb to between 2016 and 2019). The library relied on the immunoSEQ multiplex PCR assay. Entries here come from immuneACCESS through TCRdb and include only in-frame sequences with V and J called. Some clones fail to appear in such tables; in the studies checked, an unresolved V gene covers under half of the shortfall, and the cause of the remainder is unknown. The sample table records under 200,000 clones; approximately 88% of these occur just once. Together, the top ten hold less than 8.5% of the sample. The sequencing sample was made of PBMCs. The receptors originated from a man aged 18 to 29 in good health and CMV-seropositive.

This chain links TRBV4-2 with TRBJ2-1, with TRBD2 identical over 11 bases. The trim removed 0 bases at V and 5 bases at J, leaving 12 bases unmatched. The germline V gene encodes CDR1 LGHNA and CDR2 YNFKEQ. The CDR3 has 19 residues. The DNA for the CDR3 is TGTGCCAGCAGCCAAGATCTGGGACTAGCGGAAGGCCCCAACAATGAGCAGTTCTTC. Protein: CASSQDLGLAEGPNNEQFF.

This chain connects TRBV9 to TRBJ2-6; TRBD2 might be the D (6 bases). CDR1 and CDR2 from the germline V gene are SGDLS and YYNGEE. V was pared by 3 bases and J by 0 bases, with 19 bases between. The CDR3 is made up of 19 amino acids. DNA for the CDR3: TGTGCCAGCAGCGCAGACGAGCTAGCGAGATCCTCTGGGGCCAACGTCCTGACTTTC. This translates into CASSADELARSSGANVLTF. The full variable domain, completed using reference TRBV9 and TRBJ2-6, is DSGVTQTPKHLITATGQRVTLRCSPRSGDLSVYWYQQSLDQGLQFLIQYYNGEERAKGNILERFSAQQFPDLHSELNLSSLELGDSALYFCASSADELARSSGANVLTFGAGSRLTVL.

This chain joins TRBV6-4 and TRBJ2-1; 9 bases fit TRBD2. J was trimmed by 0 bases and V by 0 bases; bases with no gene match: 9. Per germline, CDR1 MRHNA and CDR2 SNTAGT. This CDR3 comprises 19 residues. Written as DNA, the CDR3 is TGTGCCAGCAGTGACTCTGGTAGCGGGAGAGGTAGCTCCTACAATGAGCAGTTCTTC. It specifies CASSDSGSGRGSSYNEQFF.

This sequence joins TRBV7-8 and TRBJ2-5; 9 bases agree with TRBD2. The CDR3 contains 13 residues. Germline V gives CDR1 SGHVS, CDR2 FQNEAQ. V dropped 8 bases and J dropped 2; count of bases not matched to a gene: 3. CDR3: CASAREGQETQYF. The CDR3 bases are TGTGCCAGCGCGCGGGAGGGACAAGAGACCCAGTACTTC. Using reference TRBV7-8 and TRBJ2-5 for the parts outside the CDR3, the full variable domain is GAGVSQSPRYKVAKRGQDVALRCDPISGHVSLFWYQQALGQGPEFLTYFQNEAQLDKSGLPSDRFFAERPEGSVSTLKIQRTQQEDSAVYLCASAREGQETQYFGPGTRLLVL.

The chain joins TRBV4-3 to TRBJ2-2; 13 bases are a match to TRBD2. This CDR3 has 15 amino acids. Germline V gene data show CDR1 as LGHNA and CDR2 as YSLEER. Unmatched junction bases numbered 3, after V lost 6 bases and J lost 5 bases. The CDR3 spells CASSTSGRGTGELFF. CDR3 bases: TGCGCCAGCAGTACTAGCGGGAGGGGAACCGGGGAGCTGTTTTTT.

This CDR3 reads CSVEDRETQYF. The DNA of the CDR3 is TGCAGCGTTGAAGATCGGGAGACCCAGTACTTC. This chain uses TRBV29-1 with TRBJ2-5; D is ambiguous. The V gene's germline CDR1 is SQVTM and CDR2 ANQGSEA. The V end was cut by 0 bases, the J end by 5 bases, with 4 bases between. The CDR3 is 11 amino acids.

CDR3 in amino acids: CASSPSSRAGLSNQPQHF. CDR3 nucleotide sequence: TGTGCCAGCAGCCCTTCGAGTCGAGCGGGCCTGAGCAATCAGCCCCAGCATTTT. The chain joins TRBV7-3 to TRBJ1-5; D gene unclear. Per germline, CDR1 SGHTA and CDR2 FQGTGA. CDR3 length: 18 residues. Trimming removed 5 bases at V and 1 base at J, with 21 bases between.

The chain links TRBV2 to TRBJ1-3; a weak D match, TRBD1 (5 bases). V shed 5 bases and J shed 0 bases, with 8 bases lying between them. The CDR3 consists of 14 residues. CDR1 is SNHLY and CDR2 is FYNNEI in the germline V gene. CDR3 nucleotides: TGTGCCAGCAGTACAGGCCTCTCTGGAAACACCATATATTTT. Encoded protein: CASSTGLSGNTIYF.

CDR3 protein: CASSLEPREDTEAFF. CDR3 DNA: TGCGCCAGCAGCTTGGAACCCAGGGAGGACACTGAAGCTTTCTTT. The chain couples TRBV5-1 to TRBJ1-1, with a weak D call TRBD1 (5 bases). The V end lost 0 bases, the J end lost 3 bases, and 12 bases lay between the germline ends. The CDR3 is made up of 15 amino acids. CDR1 and CDR2 from the germline V gene are SGHRS and YFSETQ.

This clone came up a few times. CDR3 amino acids: CASSFEGDEAFF. In DNA, the CDR3 is TGTGCCAGCAGCTTCGAAGGGGATGAAGCTTTCTTT. This sequence joins TRBV7-9 and TRBJ1-1, with D possibly being TRBD1 (5 bases). The CDR3 sequence is 12 residues long. Germline-derived CDR1 and CDR2 are SEHNR and FQNEAQ (reference sequence). Trimming pared 3 bases from V and 7 bases from J, leaving 9 bases between.

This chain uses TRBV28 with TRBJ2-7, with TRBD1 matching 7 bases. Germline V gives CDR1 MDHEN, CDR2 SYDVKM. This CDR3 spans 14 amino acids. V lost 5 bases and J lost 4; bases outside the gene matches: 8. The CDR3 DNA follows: TGTGCCAGCAGTCCCGGGACAGAACTTTACGAGCAGTACTTC. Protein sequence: CASSPGTELYEQYF.

In DNA, the CDR3 is TGTGAGGGCCACCGTCGACTAGCGGGAGGGCACCCCCTCTGCAATGAGCAGTTCTTC. Its protein is CEGHRRLAGGHPLCNEQFF. The rearrangement uses TRBV27 and TRBJ2-1; 14 bases fit TRBD2. Germline CDR1 and CDR2: MNHEY and SMNVEV (reference sequence). The CDR3 is made up of 19 amino acids.

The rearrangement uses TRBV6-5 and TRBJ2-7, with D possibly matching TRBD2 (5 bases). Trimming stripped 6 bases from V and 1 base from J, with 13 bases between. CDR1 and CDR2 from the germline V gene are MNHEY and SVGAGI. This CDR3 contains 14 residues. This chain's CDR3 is CASRTEGQSYEQYF. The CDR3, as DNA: TGTGCCAGCAGAACTGAGGGCCAGTCCTACGAGCAGTACTTC.

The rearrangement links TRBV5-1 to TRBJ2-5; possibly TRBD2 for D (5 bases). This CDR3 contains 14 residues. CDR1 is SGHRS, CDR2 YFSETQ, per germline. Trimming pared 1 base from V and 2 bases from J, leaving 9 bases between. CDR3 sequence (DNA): TGCGCCAGCAGCTTGCTTGAGGGACAAGAGACCCAGTACTTC. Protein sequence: CASSLLEGQETQYF. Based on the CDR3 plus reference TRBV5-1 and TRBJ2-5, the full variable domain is KAGVTQTPRYLIKTRGQQVTLSCSPISGHRSVSWYQQTPGQGLQFLFEYFSETQRNKGNFPGRFSGRQFSNSRSEMNVSTLELGDSALYLCASSLLEGQETQYFGPGTRLLVL.

This CDR3 is CASSEAKGQLNTEAFF. The CDR3 coding sequence is TGTGCCAGCAGTGAGGCTAAGGGACAGTTGAACACTGAAGCTTTCTTT. The genes are TRBV6-1 and TRBJ1-1, with 7 bases matching TRBD1. Germline V lookup: CDR1 MNHNS, CDR2 SASEGT. The junction had 7 bases not matched to a gene; V was cut back by 3 bases and J by 0 bases. The CDR3 loop spans 16 amino acids.

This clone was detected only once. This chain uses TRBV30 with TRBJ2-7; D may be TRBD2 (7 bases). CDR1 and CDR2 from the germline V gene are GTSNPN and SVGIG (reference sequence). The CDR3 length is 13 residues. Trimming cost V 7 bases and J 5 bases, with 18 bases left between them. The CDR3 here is CALEGGAGDEQYF. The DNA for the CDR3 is TGTGCCTTGGAGGGGGGGGCTGGGGACGAGCAGTACTTC. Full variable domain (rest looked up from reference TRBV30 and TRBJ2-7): SQTIHQWPATLVQPVGSPLSLECTVEGTSNPNLYWYRQAAGRGLQLLFYSVGIGQISSEVPQNLSASRPQDRQFILSSKKLLLSDSGFYLCALEGGAGDEQYFGPGTRLTVT.

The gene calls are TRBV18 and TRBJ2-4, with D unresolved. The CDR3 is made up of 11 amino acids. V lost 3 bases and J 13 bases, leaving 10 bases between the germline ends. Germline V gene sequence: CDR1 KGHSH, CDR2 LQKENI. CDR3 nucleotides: TGTGCCAGCTCACCGGGTGAGGAACAGTACTTC. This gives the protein CASSPGEEQYF. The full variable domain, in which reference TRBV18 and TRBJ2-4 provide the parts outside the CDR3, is NAGVMQNPRHLVRRRGQEARLRCSPMKGHSHVYWYRQLPEEGLKFMVYLQKENIIDESGMPKERFSAEFPKEGPSILRIQQVVRGDSAAYFCASSPGEEQYFGAGTRLSVL.

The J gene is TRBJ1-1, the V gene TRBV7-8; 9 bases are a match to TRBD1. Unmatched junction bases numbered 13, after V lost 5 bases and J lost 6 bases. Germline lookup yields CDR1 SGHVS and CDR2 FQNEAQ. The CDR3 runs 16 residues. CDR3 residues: CASSLEILGQGSEAFF. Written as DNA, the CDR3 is TGTGCCAGCAGCCTGGAGATCTTGGGACAGGGCTCTGAAGCTTTCTTT.

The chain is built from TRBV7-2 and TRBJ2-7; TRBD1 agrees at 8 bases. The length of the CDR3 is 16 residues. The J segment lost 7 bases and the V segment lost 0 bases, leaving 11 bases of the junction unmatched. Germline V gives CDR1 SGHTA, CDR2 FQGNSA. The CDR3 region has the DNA TGTGCCAGCAGCTTAGCTGCGGGTCAGGGGGCGGGAGAGCAGTACTTC. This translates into CASSLAAGQGAGEQYF.

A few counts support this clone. As DNA, the CDR3 is TGTGCCTGGAGCCCCCGAGGGGAGCAGTACTTC. Its translation is CAWSPRGEQYF. The chain couples TRBV30 to TRBJ2-7; a weak D match, TRBD2 (5 bases). V lost 3 bases and J lost 7, with 10 bases in between. From germline, CDR1 is GTSNPN and CDR2 SVGIG (reference sequence). The CDR3 totals 11 residues. The full variable domain, its missing parts supplied by reference TRBV30 and TRBJ2-7, is SQTIHQWPATLVQPVGSPLSLECTVEGTSNPNLYWYRQAAGRGLQLLFYSVGIGQISSEVPQNLSASRPQDRQFILSSKKLLLSDSGFYLCAWSPRGEQYFGPGTRLTVT.

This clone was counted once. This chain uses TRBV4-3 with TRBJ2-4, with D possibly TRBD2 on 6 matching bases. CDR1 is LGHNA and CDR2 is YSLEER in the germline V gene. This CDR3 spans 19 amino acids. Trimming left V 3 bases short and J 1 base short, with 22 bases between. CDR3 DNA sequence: TGCGCCAGCAGCCAGGTGTTCCAGAAAGGGCGGGGCGCCAAAAACATTCAGTACTTC. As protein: CASSQVFQKGRGAKNIQYF.

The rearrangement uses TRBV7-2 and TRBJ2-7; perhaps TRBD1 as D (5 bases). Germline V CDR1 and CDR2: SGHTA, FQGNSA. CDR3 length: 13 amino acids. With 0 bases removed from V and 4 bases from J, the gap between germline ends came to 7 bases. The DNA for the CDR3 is TGTGCCAGCAGCTTAGCCAGGGCATACGAGCAGTACTTC. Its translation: CASSLARAYEQYF.

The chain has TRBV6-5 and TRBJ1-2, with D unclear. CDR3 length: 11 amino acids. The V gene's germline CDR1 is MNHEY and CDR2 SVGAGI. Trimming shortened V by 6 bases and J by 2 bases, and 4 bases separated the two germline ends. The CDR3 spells CASRRNYGYTF. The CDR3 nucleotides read TGTGCCAGCAGGAGAAACTATGGCTACACCTTC.

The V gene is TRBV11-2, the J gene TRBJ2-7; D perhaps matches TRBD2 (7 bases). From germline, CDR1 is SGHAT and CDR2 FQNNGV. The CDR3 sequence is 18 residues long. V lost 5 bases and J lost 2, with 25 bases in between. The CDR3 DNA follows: TGTGCCAGCAGCACACCAGGGAACGGGGGGCCTTCGGCCTACGAGCAGTACTTC. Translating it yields CASSTPGNGGPSAYEQYF. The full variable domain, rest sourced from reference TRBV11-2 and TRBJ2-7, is EAGVAQSPRYKIIEKRQSVAFWCNPISGHATLYWYQQILGQGPKLLIQFQNNGVVDDSQLPKDRFSAERLKGVDSTLKIQPAKLEDSAVYLCASSTPGNGGPSAYEQYFGPGTRLTVT.

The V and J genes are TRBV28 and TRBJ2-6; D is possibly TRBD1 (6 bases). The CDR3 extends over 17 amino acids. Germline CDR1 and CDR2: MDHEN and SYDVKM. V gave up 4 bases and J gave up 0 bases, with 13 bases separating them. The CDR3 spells CASSSGGPLSGANVLTF. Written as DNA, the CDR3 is TGTGCCAGCAGTTCTGGGGGCCCCCTCTCTGGGGCCAACGTCCTGACTTTC.

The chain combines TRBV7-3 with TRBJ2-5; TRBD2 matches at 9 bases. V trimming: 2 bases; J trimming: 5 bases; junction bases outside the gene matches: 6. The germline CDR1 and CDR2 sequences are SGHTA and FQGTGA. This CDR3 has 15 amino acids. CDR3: CASSLGGRAEETQYF. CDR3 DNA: TGTGCCAGCAGCTTAGGCGGGAGGGCGGAGGAGACCCAGTACTTC.

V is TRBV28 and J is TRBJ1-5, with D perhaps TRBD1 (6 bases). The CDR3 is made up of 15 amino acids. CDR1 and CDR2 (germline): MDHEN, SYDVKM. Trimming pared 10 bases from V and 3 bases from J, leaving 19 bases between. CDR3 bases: TGTGCCACCTATGATGACAGGTATGACAATCAGCCCCAGCATTTT. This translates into CATYDDRYDNQPQHF.

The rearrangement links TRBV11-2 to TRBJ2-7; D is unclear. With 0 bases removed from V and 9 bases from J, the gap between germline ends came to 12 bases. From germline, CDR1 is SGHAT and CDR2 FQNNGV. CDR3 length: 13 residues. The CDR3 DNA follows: TGTGCCAGCAGCTTAGACCGGAGCAGCTTGCAGTACTTC. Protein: CASSLDRSSLQYF.

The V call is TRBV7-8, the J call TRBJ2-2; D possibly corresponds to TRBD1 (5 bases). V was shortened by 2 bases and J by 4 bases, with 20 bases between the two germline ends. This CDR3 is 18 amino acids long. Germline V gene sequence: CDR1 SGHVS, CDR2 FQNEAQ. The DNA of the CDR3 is TGTGCCAGCAGCTTATCGTCGTGGGGCAGACCCAGCACCGGGGAGCTGTTTTTT. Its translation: CASSLSSWGRPSTGELFF.

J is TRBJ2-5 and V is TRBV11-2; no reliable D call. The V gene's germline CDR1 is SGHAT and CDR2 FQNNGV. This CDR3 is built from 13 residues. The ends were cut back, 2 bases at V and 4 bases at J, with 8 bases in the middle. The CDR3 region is CASSLPFRETQYF. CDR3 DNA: TGTGCCAGCAGCTTACCGTTTCGAGAGACCCAGTACTTC.